Below, one T cell receptor (beta chain) is given with its context. Its cognate antigen is unknown. 60 Vbeta and 13 Jbeta primers were used in PCR. Produced via immunoSEQ multiplex PCR; TCRdb's table is partial and in-frame only. The table shows roughly 100,000 clones, with 81% occurring only once. The data were obtained in a study of cytomegalovirus exposure and HLA in healthy donors. Overall study findings and caveats: TCR beta chains numbering more than 150 were designated cytomegalovirus-associated.

Sequenced material: PBMCs. The TCR sequence derives from a man aged 35 to 55 in good health and CMV-seropositive.

The CDR3 sequence: CASSSRTGSNTEAFF. The CDR3 nucleotides are TGTGCCAGCAGTTCAAGGACAGGGTCGAACACTGAAGCTTTCTTT. V and J are TRBV28 and TRBJ1-1; the match to TRBD1 covers 8 bases. The CDR3 contains 15 residues. Germline lookup yields CDR1 MDHEN and CDR2 SYDVKM. The J segment lost 1 base and the V segment lost 4 bases, leaving 5 bases of the junction unmatched.